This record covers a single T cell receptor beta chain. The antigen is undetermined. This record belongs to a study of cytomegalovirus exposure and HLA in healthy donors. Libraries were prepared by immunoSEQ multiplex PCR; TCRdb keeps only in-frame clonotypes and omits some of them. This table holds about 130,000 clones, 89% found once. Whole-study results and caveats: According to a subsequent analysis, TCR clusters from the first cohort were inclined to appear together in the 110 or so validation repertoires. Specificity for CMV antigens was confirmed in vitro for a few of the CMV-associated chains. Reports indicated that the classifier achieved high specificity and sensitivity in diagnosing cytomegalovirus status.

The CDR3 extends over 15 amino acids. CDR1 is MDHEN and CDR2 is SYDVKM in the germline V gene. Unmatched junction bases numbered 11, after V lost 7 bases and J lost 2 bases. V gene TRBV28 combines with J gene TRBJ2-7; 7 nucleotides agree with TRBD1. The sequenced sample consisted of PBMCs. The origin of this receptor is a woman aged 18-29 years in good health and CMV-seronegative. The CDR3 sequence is CASTTGTAFTYEQYF. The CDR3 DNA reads TGTGCCAGCACCACCGGGACAGCATTTACCTACGAGCAGTACTTC.